A few counts support the clone carrying this TCR beta chain. Its antigen is not known. The same CDR3 is also encoded by other DNA sequences in this sample. Cells were stimulated with overlapping HIV-1 Gag 15-mer peptides. Responding CD4+ T cells were sorted by upregulation of both CD40 ligand and CD69. Inclusion required CMV-positive serology and CD4+ counts above 400 cells/uL. Before stimulation, PBMCs underwent CD8+ T cell depletion. The immunoSEQ assay was version 4, run in survey mode. The assay was immunoSEQ multiplex PCR, and TCRdb's table has in-frame clones only and misses some. The data hold about 20,000 clones, with approximately 60% observed a single time. These data come from a study of persistence of HIV-infected CD4 T cells. Regarding the study as a whole: CMV- and Gag-responding cells had lower TCRbeta richness than CD3/CD28-responding cells.

This sequence was found in an adult woman with HIV who was CMV-seropositive. Sample: CD4+ T cells sorted from PBMCs after roughly 18-hour stimulation, taken from a patient who received antiretroviral therapy.

CDR3 amino acids: CASSILDGDQPQHF. CDR3 in DNA: TGTGCCAGTAGTATCCTGGACGGGGATCAGCCCCAGCATTTT. This chain connects TRBV19 to TRBJ1-5; D is uncertain. CDR1 is LNHDA, CDR2 SQIVND, per germline (reference sequence). Trimming shortened V by 3 bases and J by 5 bases, and 11 bases separated the two germline ends. There are 14 residues in the CDR3.